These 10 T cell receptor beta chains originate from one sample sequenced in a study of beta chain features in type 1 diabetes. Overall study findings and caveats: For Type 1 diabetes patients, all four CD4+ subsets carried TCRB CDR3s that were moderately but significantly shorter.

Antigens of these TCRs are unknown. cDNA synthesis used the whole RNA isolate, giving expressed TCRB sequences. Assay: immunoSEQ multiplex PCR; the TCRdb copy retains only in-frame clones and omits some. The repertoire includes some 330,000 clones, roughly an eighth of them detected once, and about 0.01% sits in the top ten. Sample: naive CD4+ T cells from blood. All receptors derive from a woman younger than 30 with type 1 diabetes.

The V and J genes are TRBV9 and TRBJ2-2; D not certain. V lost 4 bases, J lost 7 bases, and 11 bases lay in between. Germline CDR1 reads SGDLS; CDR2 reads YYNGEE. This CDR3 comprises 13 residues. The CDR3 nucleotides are TGTGCCAGCAGCCTTAATCGCGGCGGGGAGCTGTTTTTT. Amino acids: CASSLNRGGELFF.

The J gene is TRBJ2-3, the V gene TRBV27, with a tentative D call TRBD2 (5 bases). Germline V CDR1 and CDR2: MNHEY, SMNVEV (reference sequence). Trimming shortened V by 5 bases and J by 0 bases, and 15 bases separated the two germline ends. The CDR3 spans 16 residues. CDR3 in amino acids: CASSTRRGPSTDTQYF. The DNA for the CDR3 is TGTGCCAGCAGTACCCGGCGCGGGCCCAGCACAGATACGCAGTATTTT.

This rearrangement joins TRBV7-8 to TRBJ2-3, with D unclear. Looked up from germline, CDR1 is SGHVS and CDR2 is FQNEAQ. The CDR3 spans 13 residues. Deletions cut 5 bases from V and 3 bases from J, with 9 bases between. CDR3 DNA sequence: TGTGCCAGCAGCCTAACCCCAACAGATACGCAGTATTTT. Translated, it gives CASSLTPTDTQYF.

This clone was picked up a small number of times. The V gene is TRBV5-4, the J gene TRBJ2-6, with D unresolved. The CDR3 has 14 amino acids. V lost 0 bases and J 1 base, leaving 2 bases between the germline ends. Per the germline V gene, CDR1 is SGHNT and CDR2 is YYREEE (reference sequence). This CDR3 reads CASSLASGANVLTF. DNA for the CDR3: TGTGCCAGCAGCTTGGCATCTGGGGCCAACGTCCTGACTTTC.

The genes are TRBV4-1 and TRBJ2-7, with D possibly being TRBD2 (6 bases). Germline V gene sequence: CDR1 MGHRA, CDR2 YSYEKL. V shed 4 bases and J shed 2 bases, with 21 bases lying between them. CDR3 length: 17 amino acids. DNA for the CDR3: TGCGCCAGCAGCCTCGACCGGGGAGGCGGGATTACCTACGAGCAGTACTTC. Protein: CASSLDRGGGITYEQYF.

The CDR3 loop reads CASTENEGAGYDEQFF. Written as DNA, the CDR3 is TGTGCCAGCACCGAAAATGAAGGAGCGGGATACGATGAGCAGTTCTTC. The V call is TRBV13, the J call TRBJ2-1; the match to TRBD2 covers 7 bases. The germline V gene encodes CDR1 PRHDT and CDR2 FYEKMQ (reference sequence). V was clipped by 7 bases and J by 8 bases; unmatched bases: 17. The CDR3 has 16 residues.

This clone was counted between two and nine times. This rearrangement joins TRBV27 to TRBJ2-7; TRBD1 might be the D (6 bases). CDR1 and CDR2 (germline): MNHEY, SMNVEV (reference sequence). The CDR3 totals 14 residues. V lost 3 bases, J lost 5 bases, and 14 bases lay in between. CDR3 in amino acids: CASSLGGRQDEQYF. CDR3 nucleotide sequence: TGTGCCAGCAGTTTGGGCGGGCGACAGGACGAGCAGTACTTC.

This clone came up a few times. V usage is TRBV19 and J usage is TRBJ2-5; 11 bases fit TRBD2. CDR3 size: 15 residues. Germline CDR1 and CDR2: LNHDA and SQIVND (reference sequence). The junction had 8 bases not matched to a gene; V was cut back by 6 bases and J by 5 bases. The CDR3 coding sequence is TGTGCCAGTAGCGCGCTAGCGGGAGGACGGGAGACCCAGTACTTC. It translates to CASSALAGGRETQYF.

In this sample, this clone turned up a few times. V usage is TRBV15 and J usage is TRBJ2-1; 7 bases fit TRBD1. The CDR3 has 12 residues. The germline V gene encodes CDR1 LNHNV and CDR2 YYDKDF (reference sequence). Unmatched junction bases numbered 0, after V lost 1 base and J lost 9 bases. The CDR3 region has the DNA TGTGCCACCAGCAGAGGACAGGGTGAGCAGTTCTTC. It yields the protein CATSRGQGEQFF.

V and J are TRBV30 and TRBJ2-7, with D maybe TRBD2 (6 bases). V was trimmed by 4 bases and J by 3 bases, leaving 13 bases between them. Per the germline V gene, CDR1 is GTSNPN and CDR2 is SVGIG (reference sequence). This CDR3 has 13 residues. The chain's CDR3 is CAWTRDGSYEQYF. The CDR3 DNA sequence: TGTGCCTGGACCAGGGACGGGAGCTACGAGCAGTACTTC.